These 32 T cell receptor beta chains originate from one sample sequenced in a study of OX40 agonist ivuxolimab in advanced cancers. Measured with immunoSEQ multiplex PCR; TCRdb has only the in-frame clones, and not every one. The sample contains around 80,000 clones, over 75% of which appear only once. The sample was CD4+ or CD8+ T cells sorted from blood, taken in a trial of the OX40 agonist ivuxolimab. These receptors came from an adult with an advanced solid tumor such as melanoma, head and neck, liver or kidney cancer.

V usage is TRBV5-1 and J usage is TRBJ1-5, with TRBD1 as a possible D gene (5 bases). This CDR3 comprises 13 residues. Germline-derived CDR1 and CDR2 are SGHRS and YFSETQ. Trimming took off 7 bases at V and 7 bases at J, with 15 bases between the two ends. The CDR3 reads CASSGGAGQPQHF. Here the CDR3 DNA reads TGCGCCAGCTCCGGAGGGGCGGGACAGCCCCAGCATTTT. Drawing the rest from reference TRBV5-1 and TRBJ1-5, the complete variable domain is KAGVTQTPRYLIKTRGQQVTLSCSPISGHRSVSWYQQTPGQGLQFLFEYFSETQRNKGNFPGRFSGRQFSNSRSEMNVSTLELGDSALYLCASSGGAGQPQHFGDGTRLSIL.

The chain recombines TRBV10-3 with TRBJ2-7; 7 nucleotides agree with TRBD1. The CDR3 length is 13 residues. Germline CDR1 reads ENHRY; CDR2 reads SYGVKD. Unmatched junction bases numbered 8, after V lost 6 bases and J lost 6 bases. This CDR3 reads CAIRGQIASEQYF. DNA of the CDR3: TGTGCCATCAGGGGACAGATAGCATCCGAGCAGTACTTC.

The V and J genes are TRBV25-1 and TRBJ1-1; 7 nucleotides agree with TRBD1. This CDR3 comprises 15 residues. Germline V gene sequence: CDR1 MGHDK, CDR2 SYGVNS. The V segment lost 3 bases and the J segment 1 base; nucleotides outside the gene matches: 5. The CDR3 loop is CASSEAGGRNTEAFF. The DNA for the CDR3 is TGTGCCAGCAGTGAGGCAGGGGGTCGGAACACTGAAGCTTTCTTT. Filled out from reference TRBV25-1 and TRBJ1-1, the complete variable domain reads EADIYQTPRYLVIGTGKKITLECSQTMGHDKMYWYQQDPGMELHLIHYSYGVNSTEKGDLSSESTVSRIRTEHFPLTLESARPSHTSQYLCASSEAGGRNTEAFFGQGTRLTVV.

This chain links TRBV29-1 with TRBJ2-5, with 7 bases lining up with TRBD2. Unmatched junction bases numbered 18, after V lost 7 bases and J lost 4 bases. This CDR3 is built from 16 residues. CDR1 and CDR2 from the germline V gene are SQVTM and ANQGSEA. The chain's CDR3 is CSAVALWAGRAETQYF. The DNA of the CDR3 is TGCAGCGCCGTAGCCCTTTGGGCGGGGAGGGCAGAGACCCAGTACTTC.

V gene TRBV28 combines with J gene TRBJ2-7; 7 bases agree with TRBD2. Germline V gene lookup returns CDR1 MDHEN and CDR2 SYDVKM. Trimming cost V 7 bases and J 3 bases; bases outside gene matches: 9. CDR3 length: 14 residues. The CDR3 loop reads CASTPGLSLYEQYF. The CDR3 DNA is TGTGCCAGCACCCCGGGACTATCTCTCTACGAGCAGTACTTC.

V gene TRBV5-1 combines with J gene TRBJ1-3, with 8 bases fitting TRBD1. The junction had 3 bases not matched to a gene; V was cut back by 7 bases and J by 3 bases. The germline CDR1 and CDR2 sequences are SGHRS and YFSETQ. This CDR3 comprises 13 residues. The CDR3 is CASGQGGGNTIYF. CDR3 bases: TGCGCCAGCGGACAGGGTGGTGGAAACACCATATATTTT.

V and J are TRBV5-5 and TRBJ2-7, with D perhaps assigned TRBD1 or TRBD2 (5 bases each). The length of the CDR3 is 18 residues. Germline assignment: CDR1 SGHKS and CDR2 YYEKEE (reference sequence). V was pared by 2 bases and J by 0 bases, with 21 bases between. The CDR3 DNA follows: TGTGCCAGCAGCTTTGTGGCCGCCGGGACGGGGAACTCCTACGAGCAGTACTTC. This sequence encodes CASSFVAAGTGNSYEQYF.

This clone showed up just once. The chain joins TRBV5-1 to TRBJ2-1; D not resolved. V lost 5 bases and J lost 7, with 13 bases in between. This CDR3 has 13 amino acids. Germline values: CDR1 SGHRS, CDR2 YFSETQ. The CDR3 reads CASRVIGKNEQFF. The DNA of the CDR3 is TGCGCCAGCAGAGTTATCGGCAAAAATGAGCAGTTCTTC. Looking up the rest from reference TRBV5-1 and TRBJ2-1 gives the full variable domain: KAGVTQTPRYLIKTRGQQVTLSCSPISGHRSVSWYQQTPGQGLQFLFEYFSETQRNKGNFPGRFSGRQFSNSRSEMNVSTLELGDSALYLCASRVIGKNEQFFGPGTRLTVL.

The V and J genes are TRBV7-2 and TRBJ2-7, with D maybe TRBD1 (6 bases). CDR1 and CDR2 (germline): SGHTA, FQGNSA. This CDR3 has 14 amino acids. The ends were cut back, 2 bases at V and 4 bases at J, with 12 bases in the middle. The CDR3 loop reads CASSLRQVRYEQYF. In nucleotides, the CDR3 is TGTGCCAGCAGCTTAAGACAGGTTCGATACGAGCAGTACTTC.

This sequence joins TRBV28 and TRBJ2-7, with 7 bases aligning to TRBD1. The CDR3 consists of 17 residues. Germline lookup yields CDR1 MDHEN and CDR2 SYDVKM. The ends lost 8 bases at V and 2 bases at J; junction bases unmatched: 18. The CDR3 sequence: CASATIPRGQNAYEQYF. The CDR3 region has the DNA TGTGCCAGCGCTACTATTCCGAGGGGGCAGAACGCCTACGAGCAGTACTTC.

The chain joins TRBV5-1 to TRBJ1-4; TRBD1 agrees at 11 bases. CDR1 is SGHRS and CDR2 is YFSETQ in the germline V gene. V trimming: 5 bases; J trimming: 8 bases; junction bases outside the gene matches: 8. This CDR3 spans 15 amino acids. This CDR3 reads CASSLGTGGEEKLFF. CDR3 nucleotide sequence: TGCGCCAGCAGTTTAGGGACAGGGGGAGAGGAAAAACTGTTTTTT.

The rearrangement uses TRBV6-1 and TRBJ2-6; D ambiguous. CDR3 length: 14 residues. Trimming stripped 8 bases from V and 0 bases from J, with 8 bases between. CDR1 is MNHNS, CDR2 SASEGT, per germline. CDR3 nucleotides: TGTGCCAGCCGTTCGAACTCTGGGGCCAACGTCCTGACTTTC. This sequence encodes CASRSNSGANVLTF.

This chain joins TRBV15 and TRBJ2-1, with 13 bases that match TRBD2. In germline, CDR1 is LNHNV, CDR2 YYDKDF (reference sequence). Unmatched junction bases numbered 6, after V lost 4 bases and J lost 9 bases. The CDR3 runs 15 residues. The CDR3 loop reads CATSTRLAGGSEQFF. CDR3 DNA: TGTGCCACCAGCACACGACTAGCGGGGGGTAGTGAGCAGTTCTTC. Variable domain in full (rest from reference TRBV15 and TRBJ2-1): DAMVIQNPRYQVTQFGKPVTLSCSQTLNHNVMYWYQQKSSQAPKLLFHYYDKDFNNEADTPDNFQSRRPNTSFCFLDIRSPGLGDTAMYLCATSTRLAGGSEQFFGPGTRLTVL.

The chain uses TRBV27 and TRBJ2-7; tentative D call: TRBD1 (5 bases). Looked up from germline, CDR1 is MNHEY and CDR2 is SMNVEV (reference sequence). Trimming stripped 3 bases from V and 2 bases from J, with 14 bases between. The CDR3 runs to 15 residues. The CDR3 DNA reads as TGTGCCAGCAGTTTTTCAGGGCAGGGCACCTACGAGCAGTACTTC. Translation: CASSFSGQGTYEQYF.

A note on this clone: The junction departs from germline at one end; a sequencing error may be responsible. The V call is TRBV6-1, the J call TRBJ2-1, with no clear D. Per germline, CDR1 MNHNS and CDR2 SASEGT. This CDR3 has 11 amino acids. For the CDR3, the DNA is TGTGCCAGCAGGGAAGTCAATGAGCAGTTCTTC. It yields the protein CASREVNEQFF.

The chain is built from TRBV5-4 and TRBJ2-5, with 9 positions matching TRBD1. The CDR3 is made up of 15 amino acids. The ends lost 5 bases at V and 0 bases at J; junction bases unmatched: 5. The germline CDR1 and CDR2 sequences are SGHNT and YYREEE (reference sequence). CDR3 nucleotides: TGTGCCAGCAGAGGGACAGGGACGAACCAAGAGACCCAGTACTTC. Encoded protein: CASRGTGTNQETQYF.

This sequence joins TRBV6-6 and TRBJ1-5; no reliable D call. Germline V gives CDR1 MNHNY, CDR2 SVGAGI (reference sequence). This CDR3 spans 13 amino acids. Trimming left V 6 bases short and J 6 bases short, with 12 bases between. The CDR3 loop reads CASRGQGSQPQHF. The CDR3 bases are TGTGCCAGCAGGGGTCAAGGGAGTCAGCCCCAGCATTTT.

The chain joins TRBV5-6 to TRBJ2-2, with TRBD1 as a possible D gene (5 bases). V was cut by 0 bases and J by 3 bases, with 6 bases left in between. The CDR3 totals 14 residues. Germline V gene sequence: CDR1 SGHDT, CDR2 YYEEEE. The CDR3 loop is CASSLGQYTGELFF. CDR3 bases: TGTGCCAGCAGCTTGGGACAGTACACCGGGGAGCTGTTTTTT.

The genes are TRBV4-2 and TRBJ2-2; a possible D gene is TRBD1 (5 bases). This CDR3 has 14 residues. The germline V gene has CDR1 LGHNA and CDR2 YNFKEQ. Trimming stripped 2 bases from V and 4 bases from J, with 8 bases between. Here the CDR3 reads CASSQRTITGELFF. For the CDR3, the DNA is TGTGCCAGCAGCCAACGGACAATCACCGGGGAGCTGTTTTTT.

The chain joins TRBV5-6 to TRBJ1-5, with a tentative D call TRBD1 (5 bases). With 1 base removed from V and 6 bases from J, the gap between germline ends came to 20 bases. The CDR3 totals 17 residues. Germline values: CDR1 SGHDT, CDR2 YYEEEE. CDR3 DNA sequence: TGTGCCAGCAGCTTGTGGATGGGTATGGGGGGAGGTCAGCCCCAGCATTTT. Amino acid sequence: CASSLWMGMGGGQPQHF.

The V and J genes are TRBV7-3 and TRBJ2-1, with unresolved D. In germline, CDR1 is SGHTA, CDR2 FQGTGA. This CDR3 contains 14 residues. The V end was cut by 4 bases, the J end by 5 bases, with 12 bases between. The CDR3 is CASSSPGPNNEQFF. In DNA form, the CDR3 reads TGTGCCAGCAGCTCTCCCGGACCGAACAATGAGCAGTTCTTC. The whole variable domain, filled in from reference TRBV7-3 and TRBJ2-1, reads GAGVSQTPSNKVTEKGKYVELRCDPISGHTALYWYRQSLGQGPEFLIYFQGTGAADDSGLPNDRFFAVRPEGSVSTLKIQRTERGDSAVYLCASSSPGPNNEQFFGPGTRLTVL.

The rearrangement joins TRBV28 to TRBJ2-2; D is possibly TRBD2 (6 bases). Looked up from germline, CDR1 is MDHEN and CDR2 is SYDVKM. This CDR3 has 15 amino acids. Trimming shortened V by 5 bases and J by 1 base, and 11 bases separated the two germline ends. The CDR3 DNA sequence: TGTGCCAGCAGTCGGGACTTACTGAACACCGGGGAGCTGTTTTTT. Translating gives CASSRDLLNTGELFF.

A few counts support this clone. The gene calls are TRBV27 and TRBJ1-2; perhaps TRBD1 as D (6 bases). V shed 4 bases and J shed 4 bases, with 19 bases lying between them. The CDR3 covers 16 residues. From germline, CDR1 is MNHEY and CDR2 SMNVEV (reference sequence). CDR3 sequence (DNA): TGTGCCAGCAGTTCAATCAGGGGACGCGAGGCCTATGGCTACACCTTC. Encoded protein: CASSSIRGREAYGYTF.

The chain employs TRBV5-1 and TRBJ1-1; D might be TRBD1 (5 bases). The V and J ends lost 4 bases and 2 bases respectively, with 12 bases between them. Germline CDR1 is SGHRS and CDR2 is YFSETQ. This CDR3 contains 14 residues. For the CDR3, the DNA is TGCGCCAGCAGCACCAGGGAAAGTAACACTGAAGCTTTCTTT. Translated: CASSTRESNTEAFF.

V and J are TRBV28 and TRBJ2-7; 10 positions match TRBD2. This CDR3 is 14 amino acids long. Trimming removed 10 bases from V and 3 bases from J; junction bases left unmatched: 9. CDR1 is MDHEN and CDR2 is SYDVKM in the germline V gene. CDR3 sequence: CATIGASGSYEQYF. CDR3 in DNA: TGTGCCACTATTGGAGCTAGCGGGAGCTACGAGCAGTACTTC. The full variable domain, with the rest looked up from reference TRBV28 and TRBJ2-7, is DVKVTQSSRYLVKRTGEKVFLECVQDMDHENMFWYRQDPGLGLRLIYFSYDVKMKEKGDIPEGYSVSREKKERFSLILESASTNQTSMYLCATIGASGSYEQYFGPGTRLTVT.

The CDR3 DNA sequence: TGTGCCTGGAGTGTCCTGTCTAGCTCCTACAATGAGCAGTTCTTC. Amino acid sequence: CAWSVLSSSYNEQFF. This rearrangement joins TRBV30 to TRBJ2-1, with D unresolved. Germline CDR1 and CDR2: GTSNPN and SVGIG (reference sequence). V was shortened by 0 bases and J by 0 bases, with 9 bases between the two germline ends. CDR3 length equals 15 residues.

V and J are TRBV28 and TRBJ2-5, with 7 positions matching TRBD2. Germline V gene lookup returns CDR1 MDHEN and CDR2 SYDVKM. This CDR3 has 15 amino acids. V shed 4 bases and J 1 base; nucleotides not matched to a gene: 6. This CDR3 reads CASSSGTIFQETQYF. CDR3 nucleotides: TGTGCCAGCAGTTCCGGGACTATCTTCCAAGAGACCCAGTACTTC. The full variable domain, rest sourced from reference TRBV28 and TRBJ2-5, is DVKVTQSSRYLVKRTGEKVFLECVQDMDHENMFWYRQDPGLGLRLIYFSYDVKMKEKGDIPEGYSVSREKKERFSLILESASTNQTSMYLCASSSGTIFQETQYFGPGTRLLVL.

V usage is TRBV27 and J usage is TRBJ1-2; D is unresolved. The CDR3 runs 13 residues. V was trimmed by 7 bases and J by 8 bases, leaving 17 bases between them. CDR1 is MNHEY and CDR2 is SMNVEV in the germline V gene (reference sequence). The CDR3 spells CASTPTAGLGYTF. The DNA for the CDR3 is TGTGCCAGCACCCCCACGGCCGGTCTAGGCTACACCTTC.

This clone was seen a handful of times. The rearrangement links TRBV7-2 to TRBJ1-5, with 7 bases matching TRBD1. Germline CDR1 SGHTA, CDR2 FQGNSA. This CDR3 region has 16 residues. The trim removed 3 bases at V and 2 bases at J, leaving 7 bases unmatched. This CDR3 reads CASSFGGQGGNQPQHF. Here the CDR3 DNA reads TGTGCCAGCAGCTTCGGAGGGCAGGGGGGCAATCAGCCCCAGCATTTT. The full variable domain, completed using reference TRBV7-2 and TRBJ1-5, is GAGVSQSPSNKVTEKGKDVELRCDPISGHTALYWYRQSLGQGLEFLIYFQGNSAPDKSGLPSDRFSAERTGGSVSTLTIQRTQQEDSAVYLCASSFGGQGGNQPQHFGDGTRLSIL.

This chain joins TRBV28 and TRBJ2-5; tentatively, D is TRBD1 (5 bases). Trimming removed 3 bases at V and 5 bases at J, with 13 bases between. CDR1 and CDR2 (germline): MDHEN, SYDVKM. This CDR3 is built from 14 residues. CDR3 residues: CASSLSQGSETQYF. The CDR3 nucleotides read TGTGCCAGCAGTTTGTCTCAGGGTTCCGAGACCCAGTACTTC.

The genes are TRBV7-2 and TRBJ2-7; D unresolved. V lost 2 bases to trimming and J lost 6 bases, with 11 bases between them. In germline, CDR1 is SGHTA, CDR2 FQGNSA. CDR3 size: 13 residues. The CDR3 nucleotides are TGTGCCAGCAGCTTATTTGGGCCCCGCGAGCAGTACTTC. Its protein is CASSLFGPREQYF.

This rearrangement joins TRBV7-8 to TRBJ2-1, with no clear D. V was cut by 0 bases and J by 9 bases, with 9 bases left in between. This CDR3 contains 13 residues. CDR1 and CDR2 from the germline V gene are SGHVS and FQNEAQ. CDR3 sequence: CASSLAANSEQFF. The CDR3 DNA follows: TGTGCCAGCAGCTTAGCAGCCAACAGTGAGCAGTTCTTC. Looking up the rest from reference TRBV7-8 and TRBJ2-1 gives the full variable domain: GAGVSQSPRYKVAKRGQDVALRCDPISGHVSLFWYQQALGQGPEFLTYFQNEAQLDKSGLPSDRFFAERPEGSVSTLKIQRTQQEDSAVYLCASSLAANSEQFFGPGTRLTVL.